The sequence of this T cell receptor beta chain was determined in a study of T cell changes during pregnancy in multiple sclerosis. Profiled with immunoSEQ multiplex PCR; TCRdb holds only in-frame clones, not every one. The sample has tens of thousands of clones, 75% to 95% seen once. Trimming removed 10 bases from V and 2 bases from J; junction bases left unmatched: 10. The CDR3 runs to 15 residues. Germline CDR1 ENHRY, CDR2 SYGVKD. This clone was detected only once. The chain links TRBV10-3 to TRBJ1-2, with TRBD1 identical over 10 bases. This receptor was obtained from a female donor in good health, enrolled as a control in a pregnancy study. This sample comprised peripheral blood, obtained after pregnancy. The CDR3 is CATAPGTGENYGYTF. CDR3 DNA: TGTGCCACCGCCCCCGGGACAGGGGAAAACTATGGCTACACCTTC.